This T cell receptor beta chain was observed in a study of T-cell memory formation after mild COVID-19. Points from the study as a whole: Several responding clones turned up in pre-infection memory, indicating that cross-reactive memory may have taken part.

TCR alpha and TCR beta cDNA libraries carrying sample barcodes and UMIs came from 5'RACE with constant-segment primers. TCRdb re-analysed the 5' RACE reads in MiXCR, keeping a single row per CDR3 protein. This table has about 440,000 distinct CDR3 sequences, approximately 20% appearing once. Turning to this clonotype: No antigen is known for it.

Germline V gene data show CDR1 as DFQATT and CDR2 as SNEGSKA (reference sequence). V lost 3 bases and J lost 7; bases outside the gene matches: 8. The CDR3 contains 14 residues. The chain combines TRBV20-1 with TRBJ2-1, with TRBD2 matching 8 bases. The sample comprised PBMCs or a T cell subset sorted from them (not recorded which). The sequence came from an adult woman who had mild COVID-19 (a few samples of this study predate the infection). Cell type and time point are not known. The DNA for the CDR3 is TGCAGTGCTAGTAACCTAGCGGGCCCGAATGAGCAGTTCTTC. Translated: CSASNLAGPNEQFF.